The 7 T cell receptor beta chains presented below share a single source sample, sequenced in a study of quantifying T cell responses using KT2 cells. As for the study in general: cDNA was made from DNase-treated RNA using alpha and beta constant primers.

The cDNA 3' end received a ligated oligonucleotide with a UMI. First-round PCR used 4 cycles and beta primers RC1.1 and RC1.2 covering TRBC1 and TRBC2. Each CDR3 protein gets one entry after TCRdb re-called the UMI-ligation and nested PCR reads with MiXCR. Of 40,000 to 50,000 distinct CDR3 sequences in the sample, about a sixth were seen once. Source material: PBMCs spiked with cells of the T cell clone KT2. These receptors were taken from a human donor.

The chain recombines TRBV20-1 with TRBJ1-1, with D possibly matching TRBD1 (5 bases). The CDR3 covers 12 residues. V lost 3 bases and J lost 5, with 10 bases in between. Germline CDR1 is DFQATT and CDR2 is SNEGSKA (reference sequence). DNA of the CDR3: TGCAGTGCTAGCCTTGGGGGGACTGAAGCTTTCTTT. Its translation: CSASLGGTEAFF.

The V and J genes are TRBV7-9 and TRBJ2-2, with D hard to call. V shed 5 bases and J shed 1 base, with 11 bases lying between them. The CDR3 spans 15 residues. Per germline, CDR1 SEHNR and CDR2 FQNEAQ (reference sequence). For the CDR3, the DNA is TGTGCCAGCAGCCACCCCACCAAGAACACCGGGGAGCTGTTTTTT. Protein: CASSHPTKNTGELFF.

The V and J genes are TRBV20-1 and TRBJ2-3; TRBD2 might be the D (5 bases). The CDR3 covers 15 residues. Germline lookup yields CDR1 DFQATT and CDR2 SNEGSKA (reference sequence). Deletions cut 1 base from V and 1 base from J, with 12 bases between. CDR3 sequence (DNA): TGCAGTGCTAGAGTCGGGGAAAGTGGCACAGATACGCAGTATTTT. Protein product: CSARVGESGTDTQYF.

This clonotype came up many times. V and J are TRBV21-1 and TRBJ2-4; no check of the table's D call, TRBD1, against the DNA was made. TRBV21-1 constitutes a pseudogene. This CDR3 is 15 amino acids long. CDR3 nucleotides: TGTGCCAGCAGCCGCTCCTCCTGCGACGGACAGCTTCAGTACTTC. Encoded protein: CASSRSSCDGQLQYF.

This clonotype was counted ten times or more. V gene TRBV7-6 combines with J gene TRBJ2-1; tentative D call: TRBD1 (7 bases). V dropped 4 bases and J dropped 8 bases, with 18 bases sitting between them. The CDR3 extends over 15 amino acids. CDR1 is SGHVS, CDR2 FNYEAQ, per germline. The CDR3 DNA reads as TGTGCCAGCAGCTCAGGGGGGTTTGGGTTGGATGAGCAGTTCTTC. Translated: CASSSGGFGLDEQFF.

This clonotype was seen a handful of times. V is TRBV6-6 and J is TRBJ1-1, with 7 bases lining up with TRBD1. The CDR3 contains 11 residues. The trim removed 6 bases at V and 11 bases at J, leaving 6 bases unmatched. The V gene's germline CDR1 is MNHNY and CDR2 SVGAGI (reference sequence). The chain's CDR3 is CASRGDSGAFF. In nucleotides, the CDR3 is TGTGCCAGCAGGGGGGACAGTGGGGCTTTCTTT.

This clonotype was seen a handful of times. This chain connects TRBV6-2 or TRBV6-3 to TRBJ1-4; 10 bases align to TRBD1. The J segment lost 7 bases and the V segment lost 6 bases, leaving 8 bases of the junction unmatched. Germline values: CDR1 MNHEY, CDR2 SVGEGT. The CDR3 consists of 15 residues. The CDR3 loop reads CASREPGQGFEKLFF. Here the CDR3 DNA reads TGTGCCAGCAGAGAACCGGGACAGGGGTTTGAAAAACTGTTTTTT.